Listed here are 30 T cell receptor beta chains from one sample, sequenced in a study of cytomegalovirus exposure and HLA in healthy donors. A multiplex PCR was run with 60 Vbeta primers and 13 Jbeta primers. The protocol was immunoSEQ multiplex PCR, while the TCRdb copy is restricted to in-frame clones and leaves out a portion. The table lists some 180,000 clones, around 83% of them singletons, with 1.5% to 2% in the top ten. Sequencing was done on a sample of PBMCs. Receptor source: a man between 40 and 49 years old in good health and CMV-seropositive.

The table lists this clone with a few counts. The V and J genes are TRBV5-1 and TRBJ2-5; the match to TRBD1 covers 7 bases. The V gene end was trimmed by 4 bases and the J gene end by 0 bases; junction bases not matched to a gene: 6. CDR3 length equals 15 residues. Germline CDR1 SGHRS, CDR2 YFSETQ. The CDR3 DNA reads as TGCGCCAGCAGCCCTGCAACAGGGGACCAAGAGACCCAGTACTTC. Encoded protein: CASSPATGDQETQYF.

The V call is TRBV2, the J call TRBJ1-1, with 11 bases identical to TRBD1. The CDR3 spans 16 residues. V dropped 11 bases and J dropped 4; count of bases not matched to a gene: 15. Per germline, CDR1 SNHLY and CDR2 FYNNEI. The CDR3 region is CALPAGTGGKSTEAFF. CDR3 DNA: TGTGCCCTTCCAGCCGGGACAGGGGGTAAGAGCACTGAAGCTTTCTTT. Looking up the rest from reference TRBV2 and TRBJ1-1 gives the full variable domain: EPEVTQTPSHQVTQMGQEVILRCVPISNHLYFYWYRQILGQKVEFLVSFYNNEISEKSEIFDDQFSVERPDGSNFTLKIRSTKLEDSAMYFCALPAGTGGKSTEAFFGQGTRLTVV.

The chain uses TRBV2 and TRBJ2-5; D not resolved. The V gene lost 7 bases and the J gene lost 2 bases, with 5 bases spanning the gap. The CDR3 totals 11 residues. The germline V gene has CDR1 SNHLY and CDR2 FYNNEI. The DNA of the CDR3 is TGTGCCAGCACCAAACAAGAGACCCAGTACTTC. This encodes CASTKQETQYF. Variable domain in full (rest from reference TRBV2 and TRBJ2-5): EPEVTQTPSHQVTQMGQEVILRCVPISNHLYFYWYRQILGQKVEFLVSFYNNEISEKSEIFDDQFSVERPDGSNFTLKIRSTKLEDSAMYFCASTKQETQYFGPGTRLLVL.

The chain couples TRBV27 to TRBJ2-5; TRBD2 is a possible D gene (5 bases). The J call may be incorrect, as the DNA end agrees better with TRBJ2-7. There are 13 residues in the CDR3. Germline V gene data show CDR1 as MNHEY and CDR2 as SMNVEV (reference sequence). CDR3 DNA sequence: TGTGCCAGCAGGGCCCAAGGACTCTACGAGCAGTACTTC. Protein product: CASRAQGLYEQYF.

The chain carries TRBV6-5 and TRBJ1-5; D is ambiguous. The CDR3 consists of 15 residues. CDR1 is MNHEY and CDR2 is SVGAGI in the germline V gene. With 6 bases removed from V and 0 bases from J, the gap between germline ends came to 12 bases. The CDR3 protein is CASSQRGNSNQPQHF. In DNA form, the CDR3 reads TGTGCCAGCAGCCAGAGAGGGAATAGCAATCAGCCCCAGCATTTT.

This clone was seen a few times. As DNA, the CDR3 is TGTGCCAGCAGGGAGGGACAGTGGAACACTGAAGCTTTCTTT. Translated, it gives CASREGQWNTEAFF. The genes are TRBV5-4 and TRBJ1-1; TRBD1 aligns across 7 bases. The CDR3 has 14 residues. J lost 1 base, V lost 5 bases, and 5 bases had no gene match. Germline V gives CDR1 SGHNT, CDR2 YYREEE (reference sequence).

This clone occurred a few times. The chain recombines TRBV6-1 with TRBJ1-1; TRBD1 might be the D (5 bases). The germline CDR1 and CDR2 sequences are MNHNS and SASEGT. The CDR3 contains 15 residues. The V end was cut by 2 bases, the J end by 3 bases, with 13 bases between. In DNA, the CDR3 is TGTGCCAGCAGTGAACTATTTTCGGGGGACACTGAAGCTTTCTTT. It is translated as CASSELFSGDTEAFF.

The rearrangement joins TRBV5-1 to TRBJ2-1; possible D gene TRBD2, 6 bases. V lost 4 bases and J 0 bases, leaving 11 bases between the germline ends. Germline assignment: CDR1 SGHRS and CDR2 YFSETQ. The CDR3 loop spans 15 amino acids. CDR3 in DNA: TGCGCCAGCAGCCCGGGACTTAACTCCTACAATGAGCAGTTCTTC. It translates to CASSPGLNSYNEQFF.

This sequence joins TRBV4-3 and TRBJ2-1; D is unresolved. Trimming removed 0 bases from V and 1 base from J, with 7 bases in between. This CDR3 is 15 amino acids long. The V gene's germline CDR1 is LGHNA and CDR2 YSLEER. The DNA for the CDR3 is TGCGCCAGCAGCCAAGATGCGGAGTCCTACAATGAGCAGTTCTTC. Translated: CASSQDAESYNEQFF.

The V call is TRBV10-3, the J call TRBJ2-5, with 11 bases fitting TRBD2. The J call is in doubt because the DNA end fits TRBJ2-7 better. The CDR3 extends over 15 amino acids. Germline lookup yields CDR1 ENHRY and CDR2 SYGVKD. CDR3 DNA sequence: TGTGCCATCAGTTTGGGGACTAGCGGCTCCTACGAGCAGTACTTC. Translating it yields CAISLGTSGSYEQYF.

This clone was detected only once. Written as DNA, the CDR3 is TGTGCCAGCAGCGCGGACAGGGCTGGGGCCAACGTCCTGACTTTC. The encoded protein is CASSADRAGANVLTF. The genes are TRBV9 and TRBJ2-6; 8 nucleotides align to TRBD1. Germline CDR1 and CDR2: SGDLS and YYNGEE. The CDR3 sequence is 15 residues long. V shed 3 bases, J shed 2 bases, and the junction held 1 base outside the gene matches.

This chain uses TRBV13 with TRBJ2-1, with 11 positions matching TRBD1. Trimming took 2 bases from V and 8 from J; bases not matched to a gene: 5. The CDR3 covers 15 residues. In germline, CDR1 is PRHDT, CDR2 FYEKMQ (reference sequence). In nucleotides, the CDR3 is TGTGCCAGCAGCTTACCCGGGACAGGGGGAGATGAGCAGTTCTTC. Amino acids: CASSLPGTGGDEQFF.

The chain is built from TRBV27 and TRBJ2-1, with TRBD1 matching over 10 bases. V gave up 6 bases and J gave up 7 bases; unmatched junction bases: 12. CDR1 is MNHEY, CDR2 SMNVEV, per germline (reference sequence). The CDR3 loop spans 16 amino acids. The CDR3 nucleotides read TGTGCCAGCAGAAACACCGGGACAGGGGACGGGAATGAGCAGTTCTTC. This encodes CASRNTGTGDGNEQFF.

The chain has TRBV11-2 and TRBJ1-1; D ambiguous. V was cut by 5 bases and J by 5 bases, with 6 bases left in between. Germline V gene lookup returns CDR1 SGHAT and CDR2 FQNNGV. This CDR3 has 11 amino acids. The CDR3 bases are TGTGCCAGCAGCCGAGGGACTGAAGCTTTCTTT. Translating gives CASSRGTEAFF.

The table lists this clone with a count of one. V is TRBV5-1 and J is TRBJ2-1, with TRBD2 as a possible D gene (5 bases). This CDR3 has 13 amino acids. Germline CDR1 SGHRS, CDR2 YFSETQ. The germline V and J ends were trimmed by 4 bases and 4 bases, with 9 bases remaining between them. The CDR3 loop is CASSGGLYNEQFF. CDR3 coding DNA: TGCGCCAGCAGCGGAGGACTGTACAATGAGCAGTTCTTC.

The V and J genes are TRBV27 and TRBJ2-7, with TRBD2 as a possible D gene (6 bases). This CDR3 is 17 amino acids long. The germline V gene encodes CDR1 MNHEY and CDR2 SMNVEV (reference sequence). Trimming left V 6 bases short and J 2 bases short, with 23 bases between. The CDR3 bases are TGTGCCAGCAGCCCGACCGGGACTTCGGACCCTCCCTACGAGCAGTACTTC. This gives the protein CASSPTGTSDPPYEQYF.

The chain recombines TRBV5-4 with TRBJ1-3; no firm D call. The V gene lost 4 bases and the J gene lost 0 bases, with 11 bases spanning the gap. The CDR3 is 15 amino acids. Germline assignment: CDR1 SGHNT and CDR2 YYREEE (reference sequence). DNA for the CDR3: TGTGCCAGCAGCCAAGAAGAGGCCTCTGGAAACACCATATATTTT. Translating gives CASSQEEASGNTIYF.

The CDR3 reads CASSRGQGRGWNYGYTF. DNA for the CDR3: TGTGCCAGCAGTAGGGGACAGGGTAGGGGGTGGAACTATGGCTACACCTTC. The V call is TRBV28, the J call TRBJ1-2; 9 bases line up with TRBD1. V was clipped by 5 bases and J by 2 bases; unmatched bases: 12. This CDR3 spans 17 amino acids. CDR1 and CDR2 from the germline V gene are MDHEN and SYDVKM.

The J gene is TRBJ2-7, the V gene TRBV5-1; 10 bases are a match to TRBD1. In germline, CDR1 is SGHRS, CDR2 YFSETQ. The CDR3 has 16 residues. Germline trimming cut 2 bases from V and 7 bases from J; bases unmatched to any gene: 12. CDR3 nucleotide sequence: TGCGCCAGCAGCTTTTGGGGGACAGGGGCCGCAGGGGAGCAGTACTTC. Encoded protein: CASSFWGTGAAGEQYF.

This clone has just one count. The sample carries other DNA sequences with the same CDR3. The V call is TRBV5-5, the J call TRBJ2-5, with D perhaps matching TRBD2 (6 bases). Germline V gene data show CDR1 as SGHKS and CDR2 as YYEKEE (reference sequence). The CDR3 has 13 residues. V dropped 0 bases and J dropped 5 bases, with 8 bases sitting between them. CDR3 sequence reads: CASSLAGRETQYF. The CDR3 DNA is TGTGCCAGCAGCTTGGCGGGGAGGGAGACCCAGTACTTC.

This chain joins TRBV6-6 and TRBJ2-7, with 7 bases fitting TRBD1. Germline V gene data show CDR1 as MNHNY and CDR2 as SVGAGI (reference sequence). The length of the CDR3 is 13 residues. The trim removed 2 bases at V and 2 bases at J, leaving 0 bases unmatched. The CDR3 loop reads CASSYDRAYEQYF. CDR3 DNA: TGTGCCAGCAGTTACGACAGGGCCTACGAGCAGTACTTC.

The CDR3 here is CASSFFVQGSSGANVLTF. CDR3 sequence (DNA): TGTGCCAGCAGCTTCTTTGTGCAGGGCTCTTCTGGGGCCAACGTCCTGACTTTC. The chain has TRBV11-2 and TRBJ2-6; TRBD1 is a possible D gene (5 bases). Germline-derived CDR1 and CDR2 are SGHAT and FQNNGV. Trimming stripped 3 bases from V and 1 base from J, with 16 bases between. This CDR3 region has 18 residues.

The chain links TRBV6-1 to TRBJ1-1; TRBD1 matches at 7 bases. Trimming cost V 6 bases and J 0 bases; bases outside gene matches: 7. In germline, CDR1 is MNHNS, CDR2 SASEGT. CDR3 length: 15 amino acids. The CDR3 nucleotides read TGTGCCAGCAGGCGTACAGGGGCCATGAACACTGAAGCTTTCTTT. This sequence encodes CASRRTGAMNTEAFF.

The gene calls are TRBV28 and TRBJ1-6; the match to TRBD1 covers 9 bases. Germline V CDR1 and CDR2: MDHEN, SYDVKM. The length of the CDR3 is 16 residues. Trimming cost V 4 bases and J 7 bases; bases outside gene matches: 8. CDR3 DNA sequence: TGTGCCAGCAGTTGGCAAACAGGGGGCAGCAATTCACCCCTCCACTTT. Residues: CASSWQTGGSNSPLHF.

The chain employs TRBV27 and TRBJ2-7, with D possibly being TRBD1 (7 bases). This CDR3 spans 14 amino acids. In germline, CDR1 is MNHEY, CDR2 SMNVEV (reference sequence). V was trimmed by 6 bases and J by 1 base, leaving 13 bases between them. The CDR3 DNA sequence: TGTGCCAGCAGCGCCGGGGGACAGTCCTACGAGCAGTACTTC. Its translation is CASSAGGQSYEQYF.

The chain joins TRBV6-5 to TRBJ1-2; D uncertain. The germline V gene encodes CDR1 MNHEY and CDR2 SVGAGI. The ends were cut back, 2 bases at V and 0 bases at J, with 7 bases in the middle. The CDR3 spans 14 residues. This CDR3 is CASSYSDANYGYTF. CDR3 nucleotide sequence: TGTGCCAGCAGTTACAGCGACGCTAACTATGGCTACACCTTC.

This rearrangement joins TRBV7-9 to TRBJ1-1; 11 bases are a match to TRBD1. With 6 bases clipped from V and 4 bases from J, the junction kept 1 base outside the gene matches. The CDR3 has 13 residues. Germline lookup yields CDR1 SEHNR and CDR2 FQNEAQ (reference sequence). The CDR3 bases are TGTGCCAGCAGAGGACAGGGGGCCACTGAAGCTTTCTTT. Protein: CASRGQGATEAFF.

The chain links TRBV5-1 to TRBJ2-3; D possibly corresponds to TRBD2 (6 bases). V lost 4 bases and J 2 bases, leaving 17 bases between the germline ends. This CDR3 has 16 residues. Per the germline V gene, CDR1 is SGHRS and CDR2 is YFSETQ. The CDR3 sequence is CASSPQRSGDTDTQYF. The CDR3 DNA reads TGCGCCAGCAGCCCCCAAAGATCGGGGGACACAGATACGCAGTATTTT.

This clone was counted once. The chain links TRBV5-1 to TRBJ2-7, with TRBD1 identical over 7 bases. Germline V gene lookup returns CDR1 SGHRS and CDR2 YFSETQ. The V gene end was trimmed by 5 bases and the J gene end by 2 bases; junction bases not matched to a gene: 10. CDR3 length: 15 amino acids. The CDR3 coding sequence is TGCGCCAGCAGGCCCGGGACAGCAATAACCTACGAGCAGTACTTC. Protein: CASRPGTAITYEQYF.

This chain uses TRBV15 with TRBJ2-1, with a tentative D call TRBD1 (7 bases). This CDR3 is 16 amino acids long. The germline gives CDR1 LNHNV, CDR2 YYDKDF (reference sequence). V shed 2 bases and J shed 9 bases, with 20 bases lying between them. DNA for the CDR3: TGTGCCACCAGCAGAAGGAGGGGGCCGTCCTCCAGTGAGCAGTTCTTC. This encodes CATSRRRGPSSSEQFF.